What follows describes a single T cell receptor (beta chain). The specificity of this receptor is unknown. Base qualities are not recorded, but no much larger clone differs from it by a single base. Participants in the prospective study were aged roughly 18 to 100 years, lived in about two dozen United States geographic areas, and enrolled through a virtual design. In the prospective study, participants were assigned to cohorts based on the clinical history participants reported in a screening survey and a study questionnaire. For ImmuneRACE Cohort 3, a participant was defined as recovered based on two consecutive negative NP/OP PCR tests, clearance by a healthcare professional, or resolution of symptoms. Mobile phlebotomists in the prospective study collected whole blood, serum and a nasopharyngeal or oropharyngeal swab from every participant. Participants in the prospective study had the option to provide additional blood draws and questionnaires over an approximately 2-month period. Prospective study blood samples were shipped either frozen or at room temperature before DNA extraction.

The immunoSEQ Assay, a bias-controlled multiplex PCR, was used to amplify TCRbeta CDR3 regions from genomic DNA. The source study handled its data this way. The number of nucleated cells in each sample was estimated by amplification of reference gene primers within the assay. To quantify the absolute abundance of each unique TCRbeta CDR3 rearrangement, sequence reads were collapsed and filtered. Productive Simpson clonality was computed per sample as the square root of Simpson's diversity index over productive rearrangements. This is the immuneACCESS table as TCRdb keeps it, with only in-frame sequences that have V and J called. A part of the clones is gone; compared with another copy, unresolved V genes explain less than half, and the rest is unexplained. The V and J calls and clone size come from that table; D and trimming were worked out from the DNA. Counted in this sample were 320,000 or so clones; under 90% of them appeared once. The ten largest clones add up to approximately 5% of the sample.

These data belong to a study of blood T cell repertoires in COVID-19 (TCRdb year 2020). Concerning the study at large: Samples from collaborators originated in the United States, Italy and Spain and spanned both the acute and convalescent phases of COVID-19. The prospective study material was composed of cDNA or gDNA derived from T cells, B-cell-depleted T cells, or PBMCs. The samples were drawn from the first 160 participants of the ongoing ImmuneRACE study and from 1,254 subjects provided by 6 global collaborators. Nearly every sample came with metadata listing a de-identified subject ID, COVID-19 status, age in years and sex. The dataset comprised deeply sampled blood TCRbeta repertoires from subjects exposed to, actively infected with, or recovered from COVID-19. HLA class I and class II types, where available, came from metadata supplied by the sample provider rather than from assay-based typing. The repertoires were released in a freely available public database intended as a resource for research on the immune response to SARS-CoV-2. The research as a whole found: How much clinical and demographic metadata was included differed by source and by participant, and the metadata was provided uncurated.

Deletion took 2 bases off V and 6 bases off J, with a span of 8 bases between the germline ends. The CDR3 has 13 amino acids, counting the end cysteine and phenylalanine. Only the CDR3 DNA stays, 39 bases, in frame from base 1. The germline V gene encodes CDR1 MDHEN and CDR2 SYDVKM. Rearrangement joined TRBV28 to TRBJ2-1; a confident D gene designation cannot be given. The sequence came from a man aged 60 to 75 who had recovered from COVID-19. Sequenced material: PBMCs or T cells enriched from blood (not recorded which). The sequence in DNA is TGTGCCAGCAGTTTAATAGTATTCAATGAGCAGTTCTTC. It codes for CASSLIVFNEQFF.